This T cell receptor beta chain was obtained from a study of blood T cells in healthy people across ages. Sample-barcoded 5' priming and a J-beta primer mix drove a second PCR of about 6 to 12 cycles. Each CDR3 protein gets one entry after TCRdb re-called the 5' RACE reads with MiXCR. The sample has about 830,000 distinct CDR3 sequences, approximately 67% seen once. This clonotype has a count of ten or more. The CDR3 runs to 14 residues. V shed 1 base and J shed 4 bases, with 10 bases lying between them. Germline V CDR1 and CDR2: SGHTA, FQGNSA. This sequence joins TRBV7-2 and TRBJ1-2; a weak D match, TRBD1 (5 bases). Sequences were obtained from blood. This clonotype was obtained from a man under 40 in good health. The CDR3 DNA follows: TGTGCCAGCAGCTTAGGGGGGGTCACCTATGGCTACACCTTC. As protein: CASSLGGVTYGYTF.